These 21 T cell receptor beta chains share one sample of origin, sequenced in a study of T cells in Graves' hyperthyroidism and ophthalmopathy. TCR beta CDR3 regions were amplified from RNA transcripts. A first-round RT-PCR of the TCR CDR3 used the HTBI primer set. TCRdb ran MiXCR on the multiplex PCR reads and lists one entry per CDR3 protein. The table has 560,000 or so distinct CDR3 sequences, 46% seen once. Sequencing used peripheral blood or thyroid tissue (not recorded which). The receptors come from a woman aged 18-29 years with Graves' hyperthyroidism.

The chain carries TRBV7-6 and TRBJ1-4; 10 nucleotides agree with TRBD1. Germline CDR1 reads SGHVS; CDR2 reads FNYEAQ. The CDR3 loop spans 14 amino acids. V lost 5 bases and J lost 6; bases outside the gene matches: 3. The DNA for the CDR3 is TGTGCCAGCAGCATGGACAGGGGGGATGAAAAACTGTTTTTT. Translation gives CASSMDRGDEKLFF.

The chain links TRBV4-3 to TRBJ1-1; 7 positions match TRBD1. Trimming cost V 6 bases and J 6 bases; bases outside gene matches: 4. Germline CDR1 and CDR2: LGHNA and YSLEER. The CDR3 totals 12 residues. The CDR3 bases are TGCGCCAGCAGGACAGGACAGGCTGAAGCTTTCTTT. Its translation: CASRTGQAEAFF.

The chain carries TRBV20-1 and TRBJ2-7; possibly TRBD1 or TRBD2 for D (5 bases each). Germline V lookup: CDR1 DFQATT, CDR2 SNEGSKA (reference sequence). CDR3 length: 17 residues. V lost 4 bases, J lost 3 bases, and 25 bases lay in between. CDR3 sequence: CSANSYRDVSPYYEQYF. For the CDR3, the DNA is TGCAGTGCTAACTCGTACCGGGACGTCAGTCCCTACTACGAGCAGTACTTC.

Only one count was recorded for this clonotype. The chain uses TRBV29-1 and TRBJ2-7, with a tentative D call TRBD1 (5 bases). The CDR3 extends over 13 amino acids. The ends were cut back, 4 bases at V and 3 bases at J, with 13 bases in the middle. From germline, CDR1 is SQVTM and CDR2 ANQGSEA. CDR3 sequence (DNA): TGCAGCGTTGTAGAGACAGCATACTACGAGCAGTACTTC. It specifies CSVVETAYYEQYF.

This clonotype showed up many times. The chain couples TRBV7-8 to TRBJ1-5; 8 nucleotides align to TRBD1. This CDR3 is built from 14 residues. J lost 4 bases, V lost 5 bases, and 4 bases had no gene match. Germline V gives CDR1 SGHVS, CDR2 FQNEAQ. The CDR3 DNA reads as TGTGCCAGCAGCCCCCGGACAGGGAATCAGCCCCAGCATTTT. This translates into CASSPRTGNQPQHF.

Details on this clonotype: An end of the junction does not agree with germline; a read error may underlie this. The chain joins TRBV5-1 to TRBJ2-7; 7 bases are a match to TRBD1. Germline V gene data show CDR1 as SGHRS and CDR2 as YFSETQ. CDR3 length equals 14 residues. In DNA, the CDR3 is TGTGCCAGCAGCTTGACAGGGAAGGCCTACGAGCAGTACTTC. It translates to CASSLTGKAYEQYF.

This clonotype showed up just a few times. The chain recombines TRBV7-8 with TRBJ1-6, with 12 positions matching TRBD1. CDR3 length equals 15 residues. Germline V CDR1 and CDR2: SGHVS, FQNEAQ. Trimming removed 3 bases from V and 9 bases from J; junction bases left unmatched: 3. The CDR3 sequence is CASSFGTGGLSPLHF. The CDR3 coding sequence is TGTGCCAGCAGCTTCGGGACAGGGGGCCTTTCACCCCTCCACTTT.

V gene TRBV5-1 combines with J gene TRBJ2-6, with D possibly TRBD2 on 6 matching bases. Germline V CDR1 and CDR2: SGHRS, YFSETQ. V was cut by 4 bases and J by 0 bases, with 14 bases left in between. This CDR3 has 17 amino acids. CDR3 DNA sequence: TGCGCCAGCAGCCGGGGACTGGGAAGCTCTGGGGCCAACGTCCTGACTTTC. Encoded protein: CASSRGLGSSGANVLTF. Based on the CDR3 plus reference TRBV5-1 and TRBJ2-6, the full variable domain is KAGVTQTPRYLIKTRGQQVTLSCSPISGHRSVSWYQQTPGQGLQFLFEYFSETQRNKGNFPGRFSGRQFSNSRSEMNVSTLELGDSALYLCASSRGLGSSGANVLTFGAGSRLTVL.

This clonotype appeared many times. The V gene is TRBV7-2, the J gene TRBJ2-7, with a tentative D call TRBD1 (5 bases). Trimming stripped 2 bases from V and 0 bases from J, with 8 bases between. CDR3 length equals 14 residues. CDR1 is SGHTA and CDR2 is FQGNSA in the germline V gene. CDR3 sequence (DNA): TGTGCCAGCAGCTTAACTGACAGCTCCTACGAGCAGTACTTC. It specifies CASSLTDSSYEQYF.

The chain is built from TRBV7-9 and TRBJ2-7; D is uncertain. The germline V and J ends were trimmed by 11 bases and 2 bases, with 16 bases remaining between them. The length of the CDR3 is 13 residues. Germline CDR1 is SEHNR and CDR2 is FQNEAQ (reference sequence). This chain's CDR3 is CAWSVPSTYEQYF. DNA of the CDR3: TGTGCCTGGAGTGTACCCAGTACCTACGAGCAGTACTTC.

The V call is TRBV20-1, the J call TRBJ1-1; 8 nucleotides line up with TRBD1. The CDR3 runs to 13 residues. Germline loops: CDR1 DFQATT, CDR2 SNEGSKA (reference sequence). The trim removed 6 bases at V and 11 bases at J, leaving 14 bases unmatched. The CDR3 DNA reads TGCAGTGCCCACCGACAGGGGACGGTTGAGGCTTTCTTT. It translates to CSAHRQGTVEAFF.

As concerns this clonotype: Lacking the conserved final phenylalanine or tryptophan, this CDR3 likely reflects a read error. CDR3 nucleotide sequence: TGTGCCAGCAGTTTAGCAGAGGGGACTGAAGCTTTCCTT. This codes for CASSLAEGTEAFL. The chain links TRBV12-3 or TRBV12-4 to TRBJ1-1, with D perhaps TRBD1 (5 bases). The CDR3 consists of 13 residues. Trimming took 0 bases from V and 5 from J, leaving 7 bases between them.

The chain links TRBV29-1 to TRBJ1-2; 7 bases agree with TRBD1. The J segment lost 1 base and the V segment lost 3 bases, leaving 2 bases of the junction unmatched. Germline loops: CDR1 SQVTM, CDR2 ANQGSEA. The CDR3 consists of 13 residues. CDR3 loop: CSVDRGDNYGYTF. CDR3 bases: TGCAGCGTTGACAGGGGGGATAACTATGGCTACACCTTC.

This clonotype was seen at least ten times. CDR3 nucleotide sequence: TGCAGCTCATGGTCCGGGACAGGGGGAGTCACCTTC. Encoded protein: CSSWSGTGGVTF. The V and J genes are TRBV29-1 and TRBJ1-2; 11 nucleotides match TRBD1. CDR3 length equals 12 residues. The germline V gene has CDR1 SQVTM and CDR2 ANQGSEA. With V trimmed by 8 bases and J by 13 bases, 12 bases remained unmatched.

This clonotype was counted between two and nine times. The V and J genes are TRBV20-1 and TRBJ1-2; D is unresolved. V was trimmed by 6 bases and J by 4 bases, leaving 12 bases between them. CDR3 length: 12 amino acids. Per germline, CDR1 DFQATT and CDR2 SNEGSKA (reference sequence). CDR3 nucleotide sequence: TGCAGTGCCCAGGACGGGAGCTATGGCTACACCTTC. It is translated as CSAQDGSYGYTF.

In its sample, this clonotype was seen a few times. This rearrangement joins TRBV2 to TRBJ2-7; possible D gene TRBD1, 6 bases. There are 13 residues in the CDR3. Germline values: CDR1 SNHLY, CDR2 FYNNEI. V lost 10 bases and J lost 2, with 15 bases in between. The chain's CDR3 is CATSGTITYEQYF. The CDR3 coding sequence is TGTGCCACTTCCGGGACAATTACCTACGAGCAGTACTTC.

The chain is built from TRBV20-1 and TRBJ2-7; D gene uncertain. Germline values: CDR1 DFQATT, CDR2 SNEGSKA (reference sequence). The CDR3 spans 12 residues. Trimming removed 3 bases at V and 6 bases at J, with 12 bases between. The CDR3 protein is CSASPPSTEQYF. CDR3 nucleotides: TGCAGTGCTAGTCCCCCCTCAACCGAGCAGTACTTC.

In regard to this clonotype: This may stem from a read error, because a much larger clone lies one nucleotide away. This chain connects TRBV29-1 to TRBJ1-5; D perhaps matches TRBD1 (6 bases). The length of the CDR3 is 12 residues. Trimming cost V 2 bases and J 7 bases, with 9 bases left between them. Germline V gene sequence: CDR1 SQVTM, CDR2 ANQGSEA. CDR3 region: CSVEKGGQPQHF. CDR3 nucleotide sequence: TGCAGCGTTGAAAAGGGGGGGCAGCCCCAGCATTTT.

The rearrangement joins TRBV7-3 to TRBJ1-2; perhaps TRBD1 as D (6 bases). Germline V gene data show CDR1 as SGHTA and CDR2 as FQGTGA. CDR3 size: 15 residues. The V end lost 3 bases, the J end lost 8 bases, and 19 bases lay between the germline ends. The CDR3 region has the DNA TGTGCCAGCAGCTTGACTGGGGGCGCTATAGGGGGCTACACCTTC. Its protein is CASSLTGGAIGGYTF.

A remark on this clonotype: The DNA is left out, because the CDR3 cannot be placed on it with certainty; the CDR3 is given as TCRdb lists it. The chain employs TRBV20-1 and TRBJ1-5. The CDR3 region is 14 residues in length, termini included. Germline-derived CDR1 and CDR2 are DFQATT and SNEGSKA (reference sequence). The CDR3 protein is CSAPVGVGNQPRHF.

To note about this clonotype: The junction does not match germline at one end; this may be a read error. The CDR3 DNA reads TGTGCCAGCAGCTTACGATCGGCCCTAGATAGCAATCGGCCCCAGCATTTT. Translated: CASSLRSALDSNRPQHF. This chain connects TRBV25-1 to TRBJ1-5; D is undetermined. Per germline, CDR1 MGHDK and CDR2 SYGVNS. The CDR3 is 17 amino acids.